This T cell receptor beta chain came from a study of blood T cell repertoires in COVID-19. Study overall: Acute-phase and convalescent COVID-19 samples originated in the United States, Italy and Spain. PBMCs, B-cell-depleted T cells, or T cells provided the cDNA or gDNA that made up the material.

Original processing methods: Amplification from reference gene primers served as the basis for estimated nucleated cell counts. Profiled with immunoSEQ multiplex PCR; TCRdb holds only in-frame clones, not every one. V, J and clone size derive from that table, while D and trimming were established from the DNA sequence. Among under 40,000 clones listed, about 89% were seen once. The CDR3 covers 14 residues. Germline assignment: CDR1 SGHRS and CDR2 YFSETQ. The V gene lost 3 bases and the J gene lost 0 bases, with 10 bases spanning the gap. The chain links TRBV5-1 to TRBJ2-7, with D perhaps matching TRBD2 (6 bases). This TCR was sampled from a man older than 75 with active COVID-19. What was sequenced was peripheral blood. CDR3 protein: CASSYGGVSYEQYF. CDR3 nucleotide sequence: TGCGCCAGCAGCTATGGAGGGGTCTCCTACGAGCAGTACTTC.